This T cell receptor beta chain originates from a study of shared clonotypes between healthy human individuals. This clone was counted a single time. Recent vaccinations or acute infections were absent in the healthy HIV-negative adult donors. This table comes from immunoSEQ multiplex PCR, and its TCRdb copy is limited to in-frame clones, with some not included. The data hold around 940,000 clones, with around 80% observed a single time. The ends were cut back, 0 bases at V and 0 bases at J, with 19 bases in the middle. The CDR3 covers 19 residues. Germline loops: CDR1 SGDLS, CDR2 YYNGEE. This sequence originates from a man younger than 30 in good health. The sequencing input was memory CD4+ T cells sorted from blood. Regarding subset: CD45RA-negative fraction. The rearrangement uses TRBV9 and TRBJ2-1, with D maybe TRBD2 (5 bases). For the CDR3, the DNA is TGTGCCAGCAGCGTAGGGGTAGCGTCTAAACCGAGCTCCTACAATGAGCAGTTCTTC. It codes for CASSVGVASKPSSYNEQFF. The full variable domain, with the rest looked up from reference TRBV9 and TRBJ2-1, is DSGVTQTPKHLITATGQRVTLRCSPRSGDLSVYWYQQSLDQGLQFLIQYYNGEERAKGNILERFSAQQFPDLHSELNLSSLELGDSALYFCASSVGVASKPSSYNEQFFGPGTRLTVL.